These T cell receptor beta chains were read from a single sample in a study of TIL therapy for anti-PD-1-resistant metastatic lung cancer. TCRdb keeps only in-frame clones here, not all; method: immunoSEQ multiplex PCR. The data hold tens of thousands of clones, with 65% to 80% observed a single time. The specimen was blood, collected at baseline. The receptors shown here come from a woman aged 30 to 85 with non-small cell lung cancer. CDR3s include the opening cysteine and the closing phenylalanine or tryptophan.

J gene,V gene,CDR3 protein
TRBJ2-1,TRBV19,CASSIGVGGLYNEQFF
TRBJ2-7,TRBV4-1,CASSLSFGTPSNEQYF
TRBJ2-3,TRBV5-1,CASSWAGSTDTQYF
TRBJ2-5,TRBV9,CASSRSGRAEETQYF
TRBJ2-3,TRBV4-1,CASSQVPSGSTDTQYF
TRBJ1-5,TRBV5-4,CASSQDRENQPQHF
TRBJ2-3,TRBV6-4,CASSPRLFTDTQYF
TRBJ1-3,TRBV6-6,CASRQSTGSGNTIYF
TRBJ2-2,TRBV5-8,CASTRGTGELFF
TRBJ1-1,TRBV9,CASSVGWQGNTEAFF
TRBJ1-2,TRBV18,CASSPPENSFFYGYTF
TRBJ2-1,TRBV5-1,CASSLGAAHNEQFF
TRBJ2-7,TRBV14,CASSQEIGRASYEQYF
TRBJ1-2,TRBV4-1,CASSQDGGWNGYTF
TRBJ1-4,TRBV7-8,CASSLGGREKLFF
TRBJ1-2,TRBV5-1,CASLAGSVYTF
TRBJ1-2,TRBV19,CASNPSLGGYYGYTF
TRBJ2-7,TRBV7-9,CASSLAQGTTYEQYF
TRBJ1-1,TRBV5-1,CASSRGQENTEAFF
TRBJ1-6,TRBV9,CASSLSVPLVALGNSPLHF
TRBJ1-1,TRBV9,CASSGGDRGYTEAFF
TRBJ2-1,TRBV30,CAWSQGTSSYNEQFF
TRBJ2-1,TRBV5-1,CASSPGQGVRYNEQFF
TRBJ2-4,TRBV29-1,CSVESRQQNIQYF
TRBJ1-1,TRBV2,CASSDWDPENTEAFF
TRBJ2-2,TRBV27,CASSSASDWSTGELFF
TRBJ1-1,TRBV5-1,CASSLEGRNTEAFF
TRBJ1-1,TRBV6-1,CASSEDRGTEAFF
TRBJ2-7,TRBV4-3,CASSQTRGPDYEQYF
TRBJ1-6,TRBV18,CASSPTAGQANNSPLHF
TRBJ2-7,TRBV18,CASSPPTGDVEQYF
TRBJ1-5,TRBV7-9,CASSFSRGGNQPQHF